These 22 T cell receptor beta chains originate from one sample sequenced in a study of CD8+ T cells in alopecia areata. Treatment specified: oral pan-JAK inhibitor, 5-10 mg twice daily. Peripheral blood samples and lesional scalp punch biopsies were obtained from alopecia areata patients. RNA, once extracted, was reverse transcribed into cDNA for use as the sequencing template. Profiling relied on immunoSEQ multiplex PCR, and the TCRdb table lists in-frame clones only, not all of them. The table records 2,500 to 3,500 clones, roughly three quarters of them present only once. This sample comprised skin, obtained at week 24, from a patient treated with tofacitinib. The receptor source for this set is a human donor with alopecia areata.

For this clone: The sample carries other DNA sequences with the same CDR3. The V and J genes are TRBV2 and TRBJ2-6, with 10 bases aligning to TRBD2. The CDR3 is 18 amino acids. Germline V gene data show CDR1 as SNHLY and CDR2 as FYNNEI. Trimming removed 10 bases from V and 0 bases from J; junction bases left unmatched: 12. The CDR3 DNA follows: TGTGCCACCGGGGGGCTAGCGGGGGAAACCTCTGGGGCCAACGTCCTGACTTTC. This translates into CATGGLAGETSGANVLTF.

The chain combines TRBV11-2 with TRBJ1-1; D is possibly TRBD1 (5 bases). Germline CDR1 and CDR2: SGHAT and FQNNGV. Trimming cost V 5 bases and J 1 base, with 26 bases left between them. CDR3 length: 19 residues. CDR3 in amino acids: CASSPPAWAGKMKNTEAFF. The CDR3 nucleotides read TGTGCCAGCAGCCCACCCGCTTGGGCAGGGAAGATGAAGAACACTGAAGCTTTCTTT.

The CDR3 loop reads CASSLVESWVGGELFF. The CDR3 nucleotides are TGTGCCAGCAGCTTGGTTGAGTCGTGGGTCGGTGGGGAGCTGTTTTTT. The chain carries TRBV5-5 and TRBJ2-2; D ambiguous. The CDR3 covers 16 residues. Germline-derived CDR1 and CDR2 are SGHKS and YYEKEE (reference sequence). V lost 0 bases and J 8 bases, leaving 17 bases between the germline ends.

This sequence joins TRBV6-5 and TRBJ1-1; no clear D. The CDR3 length is 11 residues. V dropped 8 bases and J dropped 7 bases, with 11 bases sitting between them. Germline values: CDR1 MNHEY, CDR2 SVGAGI. CDR3 DNA sequence: TGTGCCAGCCGGGGAAGAAGTGAAGCTTTCTTT. This sequence encodes CASRGRSEAFF.

The chain combines TRBV27 with TRBJ2-7; 7 bases fit TRBD2. V trimming: 2 bases; J trimming: 3 bases; junction bases outside the gene matches: 1. CDR1 and CDR2 (germline): MNHEY, SMNVEV (reference sequence). The CDR3 sequence is 13 residues long. CDR3 coding DNA: TGTGCCAGCAGTTTAAGGGAGGGCTACGAGCAGTACTTC. Protein: CASSLREGYEQYF.

The CDR3 spells CSVRWGAQYF. The CDR3 region has the DNA TGCAGCGTTCGGTGGGGGGCCCAGTACTTC. The chain couples TRBV29-1 to TRBJ2-5; a weak D match, TRBD2 (6 bases). V shed 5 bases and J shed 9 bases, with 10 bases lying between them. The CDR3 runs 10 residues. The germline V gene encodes CDR1 SQVTM and CDR2 ANQGSEA.

This clone was counted a few times. This chain connects TRBV10-1 to TRBJ1-1, with D unclear. Per the germline V gene, CDR1 is WNHNN and CDR2 is SYGVQD (reference sequence). The CDR3 sequence is 13 residues long. The germline V and J ends were trimmed by 5 bases and 1 base, with 8 bases remaining between them. This CDR3 reads CASSSNRNTEAFF. DNA for the CDR3: TGCGCCAGCAGTAGCAACCGGAACACTGAAGCTTTCTTT.

The chain is built from TRBV11-3 and TRBJ1-2; D perhaps matches TRBD1 (6 bases). Germline values: CDR1 SGHNT, CDR2 YENEEA. CDR3 length: 17 residues. V was shortened by 7 bases and J by 2 bases, with 23 bases between the two germline ends. The chain's CDR3 is CASTTGGHRAENYGYTF. CDR3 coding DNA: TGTGCCAGCACCACCGGCGGGCACAGGGCCGAGAACTATGGCTACACCTTC.

This chain links TRBV5-6 with TRBJ1-2; 10 bases line up with TRBD1. V shed 4 bases and J 0 bases; nucleotides not matched to a gene: 6. Germline V CDR1 and CDR2: SGHDT, YYEEEE. The CDR3 runs to 16 residues. CDR3 bases: TGTGCCAGCAGCAAGGACGACAGGGGGCCTAACTATGGCTACACCTTC. It is translated as CASSKDDRGPNYGYTF. The full variable domain, completed using reference TRBV5-6 and TRBJ1-2, is DAGVTQSPTHLIKTRGQQVTLRCSPKSGHDTVSWYQQALGQGPQFIFQYYEEEERQRGNFPDRFSGHQFPNYSSELNVNALLLGDSALYLCASSKDDRGPNYGYTFGSGTRLTVV.

The rearrangement links TRBV15 to TRBJ2-7, with TRBD1 identical over 7 bases. V dropped 5 bases and J dropped 2; count of bases not matched to a gene: 15. In germline, CDR1 is LNHNV, CDR2 YYDKDF (reference sequence). The CDR3 totals 17 residues. Written as DNA, the CDR3 is TGTGCCACCAGCCCGACGCCCTGGCCGGGACAGACCTACGAGCAGTACTTC. This encodes CATSPTPWPGQTYEQYF. Using reference TRBV15 and TRBJ2-7 for the parts outside the CDR3, the full variable domain is DAMVIQNPRYQVTQFGKPVTLSCSQTLNHNVMYWYQQKSSQAPKLLFHYYDKDFNNEADTPDNFQSRRPNTSFCFLDIRSPGLGDTAMYLCATSPTPWPGQTYEQYFGPGTRLTVT.

About this clone itself: Other DNA sequences in the sample encode the same CDR3. Here the CDR3 DNA reads TGTGCCAGCTCACCTCTTCCAGGGGGCGGGTCTGGGGGCAATCAGCCCCAGCATTTT. This encodes CASSPLPGGGSGGNQPQHF. V usage is TRBV18 and J usage is TRBJ1-5, with 8 nucleotides matching TRBD1. This CDR3 spans 19 amino acids. Germline V gene data show CDR1 as KGHSH and CDR2 as LQKENI. The J segment lost 2 bases and the V segment lost 3 bases, leaving 15 bases of the junction unmatched.

V gene TRBV7-2 combines with J gene TRBJ2-7; D possibly corresponds to TRBD2 (5 bases). This CDR3 region has 15 residues. Germline V CDR1 and CDR2: SGHTA, FQGNSA. The V gene lost 7 bases and the J gene lost 0 bases, with 16 bases spanning the gap. The CDR3 DNA sequence: TGTGCCAGCACCCCCGAGGCGGGCAGCTCCTACGAGCAGTACTTC. Its translation is CASTPEAGSSYEQYF.

This clone was picked up one time. The chain joins TRBV4-2 to TRBJ2-1, with D tentatively TRBD2 (6 bases). The germline V gene has CDR1 LGHNA and CDR2 YNFKEQ. V gave up 0 bases and J gave up 3 bases, with 12 bases separating them. CDR3 size: 16 residues. The CDR3 here is CASSQDLLAFYNEQFF. The CDR3 DNA reads as TGTGCCAGCAGCCAAGACCTTCTAGCGTTCTACAATGAGCAGTTCTTC.

V and J are TRBV5-6 and TRBJ1-2, with 10 bases fitting TRBD1. J lost 5 bases, V lost 0 bases, and 1 base had no gene match. Per the germline V gene, CDR1 is SGHDT and CDR2 is YYEEEE. This CDR3 has 14 residues. The CDR3 DNA is TGTGCCAGCAGCTTGGGGGACAGGGGATATGGCTACACCTTC. This codes for CASSLGDRGYGYTF.

The genes are TRBV23-1 and TRBJ2-3; D is undetermined. Being an ORF, TRBV23-1 has a function that is uncertain. The CDR3 extends over 16 amino acids. V dropped 0 bases and J dropped 0 bases, with 10 bases sitting between them. CDR3 amino acids: CASSQSEAGSTDTQYF. CDR3 nucleotide sequence: TGCGCCAGCAGTCAATCTGAGGCTGGAAGCACAGATACGCAGTATTTT.

The rearrangement uses TRBV19 and TRBJ1-1, with a tentative D call TRBD1 (5 bases). Germline V gene data show CDR1 as LNHDA and CDR2 as SQIVND (reference sequence). The CDR3 runs 16 residues. The V gene lost 0 bases and the J gene lost 0 bases, with 11 bases spanning the gap. This CDR3 reads CASSIESGAMNTEAFF. CDR3 DNA: TGTGCCAGTAGTATAGAATCCGGGGCTATGAACACTGAAGCTTTCTTT.

The chain has TRBV5-1 and TRBJ1-3; D remains ambiguous. The length of the CDR3 is 17 residues. The germline V gene has CDR1 SGHRS and CDR2 YFSETQ. With 0 bases removed from V and 0 bases from J, the gap between germline ends came to 13 bases. CDR3 region: CASSLDSFAFSGNTIYF. The CDR3, as DNA: TGCGCCAGCAGCTTGGACAGTTTTGCTTTCTCTGGAAACACCATATATTTT.

V and J are TRBV13 and TRBJ2-1, with 7 bases fitting TRBD2. This CDR3 is 15 amino acids long. J gave up 3 bases and V 5 bases, and 7 bases lay outside the gene matches. The V gene's germline CDR1 is PRHDT and CDR2 FYEKMQ (reference sequence). CDR3: CASSETSRNYNEQFF. CDR3 DNA: TGTGCCAGCAGCGAGACTAGCCGGAACTACAATGAGCAGTTCTTC.

The genes are TRBV5-1 and TRBJ1-1; possible D gene TRBD1, 5 bases. This CDR3 contains 12 residues. CDR1 SGHRS and CDR2 YFSETQ come from the germline V gene. The V end was cut by 7 bases, the J end by 5 bases, with 12 bases between. The CDR3 DNA sequence: TGCGCCAGCGGCAGAGGGGTTACTGAAGCTTTCTTT. Its protein product is CASGRGVTEAFF.

This clone showed up just once. This chain joins TRBV18 and TRBJ2-7, with unresolved D. The CDR3 has 13 residues. The germline CDR1 and CDR2 sequences are KGHSH and LQKENI. With 2 bases removed from V and 2 bases from J, the gap between germline ends came to 7 bases. The CDR3 DNA sequence: TGTGCCAGCTCACCAAGGCAGACCTACGAGCAGTACTTC. Its translation is CASSPRQTYEQYF.

V and J are TRBV7-2 and TRBJ1-2, with D perhaps matching TRBD1 (5 bases). V was shortened by 2 bases and J by 9 bases, with 10 bases between the two germline ends. The germline gives CDR1 SGHTA, CDR2 FQGNSA. The CDR3 extends over 12 amino acids. The CDR3 nucleotides are TGTGCCAGCAGCTTACTAGGGGAAAGCTACACCTTC. Protein product: CASSLLGESYTF.

V gene TRBV7-9 combines with J gene TRBJ2-5; weak D call: TRBD2 (6 bases). The ends were cut back, 3 bases at V and 5 bases at J, with 16 bases in the middle. The CDR3 length is 15 residues. Germline V gene sequence: CDR1 SEHNR, CDR2 FQNEAQ (reference sequence). The CDR3 bases are TGTGCCAGCAGCTTTGGATCGGGACTTTTCGAGACCCAGTACTTC. It specifies CASSFGSGLFETQYF.